This T cell receptor beta chain emerged from a study of T cells in Graves' hyperthyroidism and ophthalmopathy. Study-wide findings and caveats: Progression to ophthalmopathy was predicted a median of approximately seven months early.

Regions amplified from RNA transcripts were the TCR beta CDR3 regions. A first-round RT-PCR of the TCR CDR3 used the HTBI primer set. Using its own MiXCR run on the multiplex PCR reads, TCRdb lists one record per CDR3 protein. This table has more than 350,000 distinct CDR3 sequences, about 14% appearing once. Concerning this clonotype: Its matching antigen is unknown.

The V gene's germline CDR1 is SGHRS and CDR2 YFSETQ. Trimming removed 3 bases from V and 0 bases from J, with 10 bases in between. The CDR3 consists of 14 residues. The rearrangement joins TRBV5-1 to TRBJ2-7; the D gene is possibly TRBD1 (5 bases). This clonotype was sampled from a woman aged 30 to 39 with Graves' ophthalmopathy. The sequenced material came from blood. The CDR3, as DNA: TGCGCCAGCAGCTCACTGACAGACTCCTACGAGCAGTACTTC. Its translation: CASSSLTDSYEQYF.